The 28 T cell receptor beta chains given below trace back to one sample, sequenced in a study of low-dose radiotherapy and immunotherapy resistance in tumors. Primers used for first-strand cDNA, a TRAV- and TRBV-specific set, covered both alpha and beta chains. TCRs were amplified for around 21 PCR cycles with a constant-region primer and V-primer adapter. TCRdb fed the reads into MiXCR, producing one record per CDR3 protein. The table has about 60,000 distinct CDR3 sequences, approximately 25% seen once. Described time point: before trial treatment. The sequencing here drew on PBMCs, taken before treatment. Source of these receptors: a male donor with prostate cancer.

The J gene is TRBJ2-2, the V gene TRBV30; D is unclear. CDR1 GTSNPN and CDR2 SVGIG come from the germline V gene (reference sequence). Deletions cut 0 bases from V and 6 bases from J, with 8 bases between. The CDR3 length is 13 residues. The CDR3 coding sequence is TGTGCCTGGAGTGTGGGCAAGGCCGGGGAGCTGTTTTTT. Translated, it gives CAWSVGKAGELFF. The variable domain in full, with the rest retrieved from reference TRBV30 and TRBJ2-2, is SQTIHQWPATLVQPVGSPLSLECTVEGTSNPNLYWYRQAAGRGLQLLFYSVGIGQISSEVPQNLSASRPQDRQFILSSKKLLLSDSGFYLCAWSVGKAGELFFGEGSRLTVL.

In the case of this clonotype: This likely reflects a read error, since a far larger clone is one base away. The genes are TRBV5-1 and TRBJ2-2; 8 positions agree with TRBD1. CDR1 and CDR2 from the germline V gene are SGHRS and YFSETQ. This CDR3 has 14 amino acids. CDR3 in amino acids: CASSLTGVEGELFF. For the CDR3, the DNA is TGTGCCAGCAGCCTGACAGGGGTGGAGGGGGAGCTGTTTTTT.

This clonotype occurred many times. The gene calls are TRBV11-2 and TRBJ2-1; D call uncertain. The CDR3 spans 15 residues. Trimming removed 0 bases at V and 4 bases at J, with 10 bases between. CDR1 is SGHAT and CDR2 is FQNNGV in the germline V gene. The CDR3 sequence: CASSLEGQVYNEQFF. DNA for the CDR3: TGTGCCAGCAGCTTAGAGGGCCAGGTGTACAATGAGCAGTTCTTC.

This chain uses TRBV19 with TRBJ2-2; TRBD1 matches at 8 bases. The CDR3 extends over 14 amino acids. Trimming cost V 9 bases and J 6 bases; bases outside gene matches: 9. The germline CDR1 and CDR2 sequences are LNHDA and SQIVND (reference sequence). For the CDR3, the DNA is TGTGCCAGCGCCAGGGGGCGTGGATCCGGGGAGCTGTTTTTT. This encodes CASARGRGSGELFF.

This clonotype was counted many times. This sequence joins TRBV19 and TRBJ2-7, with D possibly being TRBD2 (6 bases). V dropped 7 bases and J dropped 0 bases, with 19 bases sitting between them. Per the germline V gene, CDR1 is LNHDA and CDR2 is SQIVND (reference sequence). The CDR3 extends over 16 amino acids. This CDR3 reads CASTPEWGESSYEQYF. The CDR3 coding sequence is TGTGCCAGTACCCCCGAGTGGGGGGAGAGCTCCTACGAGCAGTACTTC.

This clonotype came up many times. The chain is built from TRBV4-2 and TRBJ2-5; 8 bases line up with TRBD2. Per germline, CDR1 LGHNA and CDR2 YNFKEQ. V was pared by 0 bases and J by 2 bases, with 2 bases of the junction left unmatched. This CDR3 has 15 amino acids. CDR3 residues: CASSQDLAGQETQYF. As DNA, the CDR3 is TGTGCCAGCAGCCAAGACTTAGCGGGACAAGAGACCCAGTACTTC.

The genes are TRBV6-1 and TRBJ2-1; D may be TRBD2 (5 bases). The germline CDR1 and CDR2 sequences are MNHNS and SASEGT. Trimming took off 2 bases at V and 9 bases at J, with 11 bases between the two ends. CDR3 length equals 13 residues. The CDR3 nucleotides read TGTGCCAGCAGTGAACTCGGGGTAACTGAGCAGTTCTTC. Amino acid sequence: CASSELGVTEQFF.

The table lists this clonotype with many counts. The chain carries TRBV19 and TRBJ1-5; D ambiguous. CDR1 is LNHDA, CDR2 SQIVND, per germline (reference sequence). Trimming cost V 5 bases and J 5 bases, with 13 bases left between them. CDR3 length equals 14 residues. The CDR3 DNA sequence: TGTGCCAGTAGTGTCCGAACGAGGGATCAGCCCCAGCATTTT. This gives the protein CASSVRTRDQPQHF.

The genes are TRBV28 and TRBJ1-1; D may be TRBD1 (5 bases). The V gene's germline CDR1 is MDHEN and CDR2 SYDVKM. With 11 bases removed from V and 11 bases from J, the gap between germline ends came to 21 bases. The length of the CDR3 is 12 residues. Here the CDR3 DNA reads TGTGCCGGAAGGGGAATAGGGCCTGTTGCTTTCTTT. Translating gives CAGRGIGPVAFF.

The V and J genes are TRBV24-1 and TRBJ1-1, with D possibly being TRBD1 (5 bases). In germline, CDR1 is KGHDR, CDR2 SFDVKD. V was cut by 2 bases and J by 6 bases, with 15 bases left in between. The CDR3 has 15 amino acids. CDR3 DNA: TGTGCCACCAGTGATTCAGGGCCCGGAAGAGCTGAAGCTTTCTTT. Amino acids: CATSDSGPGRAEAFF.

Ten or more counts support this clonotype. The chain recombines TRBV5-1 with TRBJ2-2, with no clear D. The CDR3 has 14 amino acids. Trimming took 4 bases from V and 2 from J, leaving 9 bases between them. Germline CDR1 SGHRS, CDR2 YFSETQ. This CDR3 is CASSLLLNTGELFF. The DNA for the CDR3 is TGCGCCAGCAGCCTACTCTTAAACACCGGGGAGCTGTTTTTT.

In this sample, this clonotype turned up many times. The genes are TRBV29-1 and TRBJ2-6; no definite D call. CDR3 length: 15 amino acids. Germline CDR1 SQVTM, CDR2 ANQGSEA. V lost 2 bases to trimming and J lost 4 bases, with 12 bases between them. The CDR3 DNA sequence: TGCAGCGTTGAACCGGGCCTTGCGGGGGCCAACGTCCTGACTTTC. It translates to CSVEPGLAGANVLTF.

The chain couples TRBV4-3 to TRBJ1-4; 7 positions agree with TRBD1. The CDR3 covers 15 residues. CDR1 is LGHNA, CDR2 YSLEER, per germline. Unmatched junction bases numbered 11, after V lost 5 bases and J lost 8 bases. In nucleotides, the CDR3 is TGCGCCAGCAGCTCTCCCAGCCAGGGGGGCGAAAAACTGTTTTTT. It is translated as CASSSPSQGGEKLFF.

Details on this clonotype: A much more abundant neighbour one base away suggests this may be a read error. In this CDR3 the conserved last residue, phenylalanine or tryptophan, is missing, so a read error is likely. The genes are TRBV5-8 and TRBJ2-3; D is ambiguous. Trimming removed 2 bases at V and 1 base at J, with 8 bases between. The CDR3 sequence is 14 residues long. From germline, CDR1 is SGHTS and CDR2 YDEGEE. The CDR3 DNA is TGTGCCAGCAGCTTCAGAGGAGGCACAGATACGCAGTATTTG. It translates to CASSFRGGTDTQYL.

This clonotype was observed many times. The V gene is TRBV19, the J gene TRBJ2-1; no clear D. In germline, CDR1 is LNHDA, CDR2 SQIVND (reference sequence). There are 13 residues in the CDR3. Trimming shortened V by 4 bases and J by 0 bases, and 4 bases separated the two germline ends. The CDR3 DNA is TGTGCCAGTAGTAGTGGCTCCTACAATGAGCAGTTCTTC. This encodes CASSSGSYNEQFF.

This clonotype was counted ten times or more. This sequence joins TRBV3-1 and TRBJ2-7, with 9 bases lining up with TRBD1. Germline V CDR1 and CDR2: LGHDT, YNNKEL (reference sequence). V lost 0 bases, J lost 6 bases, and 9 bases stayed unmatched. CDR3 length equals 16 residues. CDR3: CASSQDRDRAKLEQYF. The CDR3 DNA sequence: TGTGCCAGCAGCCAAGACCGGGACAGGGCAAAGCTCGAGCAGTACTTC.

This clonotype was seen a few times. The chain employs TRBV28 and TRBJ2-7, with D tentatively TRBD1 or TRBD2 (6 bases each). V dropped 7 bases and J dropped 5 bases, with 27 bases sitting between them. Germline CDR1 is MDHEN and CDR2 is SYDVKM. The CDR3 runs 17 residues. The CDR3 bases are TGTGCCAGCAATCCCCTCTTTGGGGGAGGAGGGGGGAACGAGCAGTACTTC. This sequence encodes CASNPLFGGGGGNEQYF.

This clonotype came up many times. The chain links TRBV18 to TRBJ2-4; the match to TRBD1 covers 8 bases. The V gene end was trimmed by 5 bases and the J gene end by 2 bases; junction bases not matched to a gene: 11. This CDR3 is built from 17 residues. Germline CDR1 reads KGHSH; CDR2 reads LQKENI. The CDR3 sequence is CASSNPATGESKNIQYF. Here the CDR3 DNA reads TGTGCCAGCTCAAACCCAGCGACAGGGGAATCCAAAAACATTCAGTACTTC.

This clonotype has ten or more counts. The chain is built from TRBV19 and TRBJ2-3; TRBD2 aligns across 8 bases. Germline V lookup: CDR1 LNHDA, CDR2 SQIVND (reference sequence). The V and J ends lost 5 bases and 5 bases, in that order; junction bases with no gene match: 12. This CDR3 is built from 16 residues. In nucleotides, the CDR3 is TGTGCCAGTAGTCGGCAATCGAGGCTAGCGGGAGATACGCAGTATTTT. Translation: CASSRQSRLAGDTQYF.

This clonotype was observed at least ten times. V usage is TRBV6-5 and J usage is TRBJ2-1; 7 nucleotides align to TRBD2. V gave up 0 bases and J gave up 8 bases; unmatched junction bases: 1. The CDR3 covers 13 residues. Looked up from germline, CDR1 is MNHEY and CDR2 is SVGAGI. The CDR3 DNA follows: TGTGCCAGCAGTTACTCGACTAGCTATGAGCAGTTCTTC. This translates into CASSYSTSYEQFF.

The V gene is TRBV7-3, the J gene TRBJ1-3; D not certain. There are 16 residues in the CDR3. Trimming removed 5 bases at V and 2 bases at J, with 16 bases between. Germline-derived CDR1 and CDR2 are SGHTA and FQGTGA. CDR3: CASSLVGNSAGNTIYF. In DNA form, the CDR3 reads TGTGCCAGCAGCCTTGTAGGGAACAGCGCTGGAAACACCATATATTTT.

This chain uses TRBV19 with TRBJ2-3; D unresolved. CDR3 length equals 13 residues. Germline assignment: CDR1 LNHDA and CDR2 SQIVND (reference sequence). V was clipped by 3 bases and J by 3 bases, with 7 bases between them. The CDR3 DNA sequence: TGTGCCAGTAGTATTGCGCTTACAGATACGCAGTATTTT. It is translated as CASSIALTDTQYF.

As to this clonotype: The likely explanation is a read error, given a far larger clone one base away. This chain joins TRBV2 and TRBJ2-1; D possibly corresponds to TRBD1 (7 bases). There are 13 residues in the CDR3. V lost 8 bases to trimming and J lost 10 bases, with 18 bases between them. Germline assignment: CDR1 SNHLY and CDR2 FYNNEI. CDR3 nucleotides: TGTGCCAGCGGCGGGACAGAAGAGCACGAGCAGTTCTTC. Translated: CASGGTEEHEQFF. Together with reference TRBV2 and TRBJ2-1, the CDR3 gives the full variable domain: EPEVTQTPSHQVTQMGQEVILRCVPISNHLYFYWYRQILGQKVEFLVSFYNNEISEKSEIFDDQFSVERPDGSNFTLKIRSTKLEDSAMYFCASGGTEEHEQFFGPGTRLTVL.

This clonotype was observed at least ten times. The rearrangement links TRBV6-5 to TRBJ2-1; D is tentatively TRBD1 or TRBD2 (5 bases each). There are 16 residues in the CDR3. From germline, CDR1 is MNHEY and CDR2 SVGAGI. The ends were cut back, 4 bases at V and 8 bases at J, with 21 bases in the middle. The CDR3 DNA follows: TGTGCCAGCAGTTTTTACTTTGGGGGAGCAGCGGATGAGCAGTTCTTC. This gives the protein CASSFYFGGAADEQFF.

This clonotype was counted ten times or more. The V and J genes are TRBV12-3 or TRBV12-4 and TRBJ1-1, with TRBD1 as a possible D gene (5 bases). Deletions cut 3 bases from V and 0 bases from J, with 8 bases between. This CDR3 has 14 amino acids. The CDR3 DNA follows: TGTGCCAGCAGTTTTGGGGACCTGAACACTGAAGCTTTCTTT. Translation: CASSFGDLNTEAFF.

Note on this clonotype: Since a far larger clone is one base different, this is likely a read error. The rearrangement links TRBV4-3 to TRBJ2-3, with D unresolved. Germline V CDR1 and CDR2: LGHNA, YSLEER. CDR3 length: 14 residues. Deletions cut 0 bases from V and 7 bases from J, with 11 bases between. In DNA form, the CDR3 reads TGCGCCAGCAGCCAAGAGTTGGCGTCATATACGCAGTATTTT. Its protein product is CASSQELASYTQYF.

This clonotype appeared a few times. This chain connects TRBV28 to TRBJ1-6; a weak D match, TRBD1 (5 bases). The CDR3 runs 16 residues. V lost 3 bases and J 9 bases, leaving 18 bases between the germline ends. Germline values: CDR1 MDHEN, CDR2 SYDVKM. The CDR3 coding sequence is TGTGCCAGCAGTTTCCCTGGGATGGGGGAAGGTTCACCCCTCCACTTT. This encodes CASSFPGMGEGSPLHF.

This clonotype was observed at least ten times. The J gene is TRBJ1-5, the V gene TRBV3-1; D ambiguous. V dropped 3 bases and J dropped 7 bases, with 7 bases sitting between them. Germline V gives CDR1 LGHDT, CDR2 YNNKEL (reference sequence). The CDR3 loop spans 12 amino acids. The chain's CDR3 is CASSQTGQPQHF. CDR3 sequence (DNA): TGTGCCAGCAGCCAGACGGGACAGCCCCAGCATTTT.